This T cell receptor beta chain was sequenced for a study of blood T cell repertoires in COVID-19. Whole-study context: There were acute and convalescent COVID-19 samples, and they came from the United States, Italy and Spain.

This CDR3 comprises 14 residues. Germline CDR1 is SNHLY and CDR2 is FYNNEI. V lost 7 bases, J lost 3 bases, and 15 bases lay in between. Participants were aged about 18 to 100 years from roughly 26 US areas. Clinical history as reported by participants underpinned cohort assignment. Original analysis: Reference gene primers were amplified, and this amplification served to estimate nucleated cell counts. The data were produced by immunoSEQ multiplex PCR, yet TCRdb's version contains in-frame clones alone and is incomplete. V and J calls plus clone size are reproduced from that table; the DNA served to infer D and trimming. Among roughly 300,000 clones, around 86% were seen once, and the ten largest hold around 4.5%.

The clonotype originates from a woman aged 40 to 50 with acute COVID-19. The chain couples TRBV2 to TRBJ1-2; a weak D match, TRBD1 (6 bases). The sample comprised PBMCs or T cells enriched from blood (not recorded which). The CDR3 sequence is CASMKGVMDYGYTF. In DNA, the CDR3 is TGTGCCAGCATGAAGGGGGTGATGGACTATGGCTACACCTTC.